This T cell receptor (beta chain) was obtained from a study of spatial heterogeneity in lung cancer. General study points: For expanded intratumoral alpha and beta TCRs, counts tracked tumor mutation counts. Regional and ubiquitous nonsynonymous mutations were tracked by counts of regional and ubiquitous expanded TCRs, respectively.

This clonotype was seen ten or more times. Its antigen is unknown. Time point defined: sample taken at primary tumor resection. Samples were donated by 72 untreated early-stage non-small cell lung cancer patients. Sequencing of whole RNA from tumor, nontumor lung or frozen PBMC involved no sorting. Germline loops: CDR1 MDHEN, CDR2 SYDVKM. The CDR3 has 15 amino acids. The V end lost 4 bases, the J end lost 0 bases, and 13 bases lay between the germline ends. TCR cDNA molecules each had a unique molecular identifier. TCRdb used MiXCR to reprocess the 5' RACE reads, holding one entry per CDR3 protein. The table shows approximately 94,000 distinct CDR3 sequences, with approximately 4% occurring only once.

The clonotype comes from a male donor with early-stage non-small cell lung cancer. This chain connects TRBV28 to TRBJ2-7; possibly TRBD1 for D (6 bases). The material was lung tumor tissue, obtained at surgery. The CDR3 loop is CASSSSGTYSYEQYF. CDR3 sequence (DNA): TGTGCCAGCAGTTCCTCCGGGACATACTCCTACGAGCAGTACTTC.